This TCR beta chain was retrieved from a study of blood T cell repertoires in COVID-19. About the study: Acute and convalescent COVID-19 samples came from the United States, Italy and Spain.

V lost 4 bases and J 4 bases, leaving 15 bases between the germline ends. The CDR3 contains 15 residues. Germline V gene sequence: CDR1 SGHNT, CDR2 YYREEE (reference sequence). As handled by the study authors: The authors estimated nucleated cell counts from reference gene primer amplification. The table came from immunoSEQ multiplex PCR; TCRdb's copy has only in-frame clones and leaves some out. V and J calls and clone size are as listed in that table; D and trimming were resolved from the DNA. The sample yields under 250,000 clones, over 75% seen once. The receptor comes from a human donor in a cohort sampled during active COVID-19. The genes are TRBV5-4 and TRBJ1-3; the D is unclear. Sequenced sample: peripheral blood. CDR3 residues: CASSRKEASGNTIYF. In DNA form, the CDR3 reads TGTGCCAGCAGCCGTAAGGAGGCCTCCGGAAACACCATATATTTT.